These 7 T cell receptor beta chains came from one sample sequenced in a study of T cell responses to AZD1222 COVID-19 vaccine. Data came from immunoSEQ multiplex PCR; TCRdb stores just in-frame clones and leaves some out. The sample gives 75,000 to 100,000 clones, 89% of which show up once; around 1.6% is in the top ten. Specimen: peripheral blood, collected on day 0 of AZD1222 vaccination. These receptors all stem from an adult in good health.

The rearrangement joins TRBV13 to TRBJ2-7; D may correspond to TRBD1 or TRBD2 (5 bases each). V was trimmed by 3 bases and J by 3 bases, leaving 24 bases between them. The V gene's germline CDR1 is PRHDT and CDR2 FYEKMQ (reference sequence). The CDR3 totals 18 residues. The CDR3 DNA reads TGTGCCAGCAGCTTTTGGGCTTTCCGGGGCCCGGACCACTACGAGCAGTACTTC. Amino acid sequence: CASSFWAFRGPDHYEQYF.

The gene calls are TRBV9 and TRBJ2-3; D assignment may be TRBD1 or TRBD2 (5 bases each). The CDR3 spans 15 residues. Germline CDR1 reads SGDLS; CDR2 reads YYNGEE. V was cut by 0 bases and J by 2 bases, with 10 bases left in between. The CDR3 nucleotides are TGTGCCAGCAGCGTAGGGGACGGCCTCACAGATACGCAGTATTTT. Its protein product is CASSVGDGLTDTQYF.

The chain uses TRBV27 and TRBJ1-1, with D maybe TRBD1 (6 bases). The CDR3 runs 17 residues. Trimming shortened V by 0 bases and J by 11 bases, and 25 bases separated the two germline ends. Germline CDR1 MNHEY, CDR2 SMNVEV (reference sequence). CDR3 nucleotide sequence: TGTGCCAGCAGTTTATCCCCTGAAAGGACAGCGGCAAGATGGGCTTTCTTT. Its protein product is CASSLSPERTAARWAFF.

This chain joins TRBV4-2 and TRBJ1-5; a weak D match, TRBD1 (5 bases). The CDR3 is made up of 16 amino acids. CDR1 and CDR2 (germline): LGHNA, YNFKEQ. Trimming cost V 2 bases and J 1 base, with 12 bases left between them. The DNA for the CDR3 is TGTGCCAGCAGCCAAATCGGGGACGGGAGCAATCAGCCCCAGCATTTT. Translation: CASSQIGDGSNQPQHF.

V gene TRBV7-6 combines with J gene TRBJ2-3, with TRBD2 matching over 8 bases. The trim removed 2 bases at V and 0 bases at J, leaving 1 base unmatched. The CDR3 extends over 15 amino acids. The germline CDR1 and CDR2 sequences are SGHVS and FNYEAQ. The CDR3 coding sequence is TGTGCCAGCAGCTTAACGGGGGGGAGCACAGATACGCAGTATTTT. Protein: CASSLTGGSTDTQYF.

In its sample, this clone was seen once. The chain's CDR3 is CASNGGVTYNEQFF. CDR3 sequence (DNA): TGCGCCAGCAACGGCGGGGTTACCTACAATGAGCAGTTCTTC. The rearrangement uses TRBV5-1 and TRBJ2-1; weak D call: TRBD2 (6 bases). The CDR3 loop spans 14 amino acids. The V gene lost 6 bases and the J gene lost 2 bases, with 12 bases spanning the gap. From germline, CDR1 is SGHRS and CDR2 YFSETQ.

CDR3 amino acids: CASSNGADSPFGGYTF. The CDR3 DNA reads TGTGCCAGCAGCAATGGGGCCGATTCGCCTTTTGGTGGCTACACCTTC. The V call is TRBV9, the J call TRBJ1-2, with a weak D call TRBD1 (5 bases). Germline V gives CDR1 SGDLS, CDR2 YYNGEE. This CDR3 has 16 amino acids. Trimming removed 4 bases from V and 7 bases from J, with 23 bases in between.